Sequencing of this T cell receptor beta chain was carried out in a study of PD-L1 blockade in urothelial cancer. Per germline, CDR1 MNHNS and CDR2 SASEGT. The CDR3 extends over 15 amino acids. This clone was seen a single time. An end of the junction does not agree with germline; a read error may underlie this. Profiling relied on immunoSEQ multiplex PCR, and the TCRdb table lists in-frame clones only, not all of them. The sample lists 25,000 to 40,000 clones, roughly 88% seen once, with about 30% in the top ten. The V call is TRBV6-1, the J call TRBJ2-1; 11 positions match TRBD1. The sequencing used PBMCs, collected around atezolizumab (anti-PD-L1) treatment. This TCR was recovered from a man aged 55 to 70 with urothelial cancer. The CDR3 DNA sequence: TGTGCCAGCAGAGAAGGGACAGGGGGCTACAATGAGCAGTTCTTC. Amino acids: CASREGTGGYNEQFF.